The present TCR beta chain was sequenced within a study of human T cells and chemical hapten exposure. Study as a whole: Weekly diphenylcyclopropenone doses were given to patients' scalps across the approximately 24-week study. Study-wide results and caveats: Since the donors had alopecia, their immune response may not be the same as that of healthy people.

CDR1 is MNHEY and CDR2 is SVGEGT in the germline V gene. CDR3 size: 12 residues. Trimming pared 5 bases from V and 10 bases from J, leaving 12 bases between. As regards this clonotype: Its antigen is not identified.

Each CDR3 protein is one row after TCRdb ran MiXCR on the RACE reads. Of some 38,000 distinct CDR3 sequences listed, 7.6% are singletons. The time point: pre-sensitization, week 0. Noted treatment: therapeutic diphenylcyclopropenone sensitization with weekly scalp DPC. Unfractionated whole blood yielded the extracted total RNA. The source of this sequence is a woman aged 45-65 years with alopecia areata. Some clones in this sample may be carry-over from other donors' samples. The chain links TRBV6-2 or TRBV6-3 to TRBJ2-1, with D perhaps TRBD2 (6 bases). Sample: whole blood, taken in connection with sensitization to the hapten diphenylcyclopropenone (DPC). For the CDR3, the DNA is TGTGCCAGCAGTAAGACTAGATCAGAGCAGTTCTTC. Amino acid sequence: CASSKTRSEQFF.